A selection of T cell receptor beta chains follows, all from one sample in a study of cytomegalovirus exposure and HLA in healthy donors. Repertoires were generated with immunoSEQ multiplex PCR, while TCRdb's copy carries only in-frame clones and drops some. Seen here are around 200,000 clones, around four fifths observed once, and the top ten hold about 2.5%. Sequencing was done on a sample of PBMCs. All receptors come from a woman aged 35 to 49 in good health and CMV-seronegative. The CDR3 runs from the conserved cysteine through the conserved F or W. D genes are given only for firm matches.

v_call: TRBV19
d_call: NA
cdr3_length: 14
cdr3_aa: CASSILATNEKLFF

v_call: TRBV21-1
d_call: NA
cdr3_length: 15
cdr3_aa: CASSKAPRHQYGYTF

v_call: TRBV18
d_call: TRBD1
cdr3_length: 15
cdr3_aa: CASSPSTGLNYGYTF

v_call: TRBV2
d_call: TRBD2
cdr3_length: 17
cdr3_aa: CASGGGKTSGSTDTQYF

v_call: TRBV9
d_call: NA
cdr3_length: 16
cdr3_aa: CASSLMTGYVNTEAFF

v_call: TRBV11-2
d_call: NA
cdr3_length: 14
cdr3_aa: CASSRQQAKNIQYF

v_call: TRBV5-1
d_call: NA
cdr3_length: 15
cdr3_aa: CASSLGGQINEKLFF

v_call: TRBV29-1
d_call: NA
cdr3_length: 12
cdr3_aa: CSVQESTYEQYF

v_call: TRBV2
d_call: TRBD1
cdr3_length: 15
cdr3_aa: CASSGDRASTYGYTF

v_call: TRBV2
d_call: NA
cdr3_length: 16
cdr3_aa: CASSEARAASNQPQHF

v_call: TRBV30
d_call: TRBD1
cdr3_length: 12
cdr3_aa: CAWVTGGYEQYF

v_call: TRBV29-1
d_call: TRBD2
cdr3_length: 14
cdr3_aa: CSVVTGTSGFEQYF

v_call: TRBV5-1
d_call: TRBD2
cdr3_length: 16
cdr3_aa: CASSRGLAGDADTQYF

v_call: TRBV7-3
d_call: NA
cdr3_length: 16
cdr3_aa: CASSLPGGDTYNEQFF

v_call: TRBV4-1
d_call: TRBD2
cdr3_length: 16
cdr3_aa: CASSQVVAGLSYEQYF

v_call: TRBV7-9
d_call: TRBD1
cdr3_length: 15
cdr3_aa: CASSPGDRGQDEQYF

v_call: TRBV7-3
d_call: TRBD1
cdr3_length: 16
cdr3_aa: CASSFGQASSTDTQYF

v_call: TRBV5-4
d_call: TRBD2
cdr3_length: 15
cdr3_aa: CASSSTGLYNNEQFF

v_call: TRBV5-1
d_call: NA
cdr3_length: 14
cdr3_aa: CASSFGGGYNEQFF

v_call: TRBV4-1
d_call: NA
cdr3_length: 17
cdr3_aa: CASSQDRAPSIQETQYF

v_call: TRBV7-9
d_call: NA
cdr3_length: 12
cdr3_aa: CASSSLNYGYTF

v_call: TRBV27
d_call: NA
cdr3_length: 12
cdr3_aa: CASSYRGNEQFF

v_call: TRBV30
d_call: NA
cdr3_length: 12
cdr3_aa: CASSRWAAGYTF